The present T cell receptor (beta chain) was sequenced within a study of T cells of healthy individuals. TCRdb analysed the 5' RACE reads with MiXCR anew, one entry per CDR3 protein. The data contain more than 85,000 distinct CDR3 sequences, approximately 16% of them seen just once; the ten biggest clones take up roughly 6.1%. Germline V CDR1 and CDR2: MDHEN, SYDVKM. With 5 bases removed from V and 10 bases from J, the gap between germline ends came to 24 bases. The CDR3 sequence is 16 residues long. This clonotype showed up just a few times. This chain links TRBV28 with TRBJ2-1; D perhaps matches TRBD2 (6 bases). This TCR came from a human donor in good health. The CDR3 DNA is TGTGCCAGCAGTGGAGGGGACGGTCCGAGGTGGGTGGAGCAGTTCTTC. Translating it yields CASSGGDGPRWVEQFF. The full variable domain, completed using reference TRBV28 and TRBJ2-1, is DVKVTQSSRYLVKRTGEKVFLECVQDMDHENMFWYRQDPGLGLRLIYFSYDVKMKEKGDIPEGYSVSREKKERFSLILESASTNQTSMYLCASSGGDGPRWVEQFFGPGTRLTVL.